This passage covers 23 T cell receptor beta chains from one sample sequenced in a study of OX40 agonist ivuxolimab in advanced cancers. Method: immunoSEQ multiplex PCR; TCRdb's copy keeps in-frame clones and lacks some. The sample carries roughly 60,000 clones, about 89% recorded once. Sequenced material: CD4+ or CD8+ T cells sorted from blood, taken in a trial of the OX40 agonist ivuxolimab. These receptors were collected from an adult with an advanced solid tumor such as melanoma, head and neck, liver or kidney cancer.

The rearrangement links TRBV5-5 to TRBJ2-7; TRBD2 matches 10 bases. The CDR3 consists of 15 residues. The V gene's germline CDR1 is SGHKS and CDR2 YYEKEE (reference sequence). The V gene end was trimmed by 4 bases and the J gene end by 3 bases; junction bases not matched to a gene: 7. CDR3 region: CASSAGLATVYEQYF. CDR3 nucleotide sequence: TGTGCCAGCAGCGCGGGACTAGCGACCGTCTACGAGCAGTACTTC.

The DNA for the CDR3 is TGTGCCACCAGCAGAGACCTAGCTCCCACAATCCTAAACAATGAGCAGTTCTTC. Encoded protein: CATSRDLAPTILNNEQFF. The chain joins TRBV15 to TRBJ2-1; D is possibly TRBD2 (5 bases). Trimming took off 0 bases at V and 5 bases at J, with 20 bases between the two ends. The CDR3 extends over 18 amino acids. Looked up from germline, CDR1 is LNHNV and CDR2 is YYDKDF (reference sequence).

This chain uses TRBV28 with TRBJ1-5; perhaps TRBD1 as D (6 bases). Germline CDR1 and CDR2: MDHEN and SYDVKM. This CDR3 has 15 residues. V lost 4 bases, J lost 5 bases, and 15 bases lay in between. This chain's CDR3 is CASSWAGGKDQPQHF. In DNA form, the CDR3 reads TGTGCCAGCAGTTGGGCCGGGGGCAAAGATCAGCCCCAGCATTTT.

This clone was seen a single time. The genes are TRBV2 and TRBJ2-5; 12 bases match TRBD2. The junction had 7 bases not matched to a gene; V was cut back by 6 bases and J by 5 bases. Germline V gene lookup returns CDR1 SNHLY and CDR2 FYNNEI. The CDR3 sequence is 15 residues long. The CDR3: CASRMAGTSGETQYF. In DNA, the CDR3 is TGTGCCAGCAGAATGGCCGGGACTAGCGGGGAGACCCAGTACTTC.

This clone is a singleton in its sample. V usage is TRBV6-5 and J usage is TRBJ1-1; 7 positions agree with TRBD1. CDR1 MNHEY and CDR2 SVGAGI come from the germline V gene. Trimming cost V 2 bases and J 4 bases; bases outside gene matches: 1. The CDR3 totals 13 residues. CDR3 region: CASSYHRGTEAFF. The CDR3 coding sequence is TGTGCCAGCAGTTACCACAGGGGCACTGAAGCTTTCTTT.

This sequence joins TRBV5-1 and TRBJ2-3; perhaps TRBD1 as D (6 bases). Germline lookup yields CDR1 SGHRS and CDR2 YFSETQ. The CDR3 length is 14 residues. Trimming pared 5 bases from V and 1 base from J, leaving 11 bases between. The CDR3 loop reads CASSWGLGTDTQYF. The DNA of the CDR3 is TGCGCCAGCAGTTGGGGGCTTGGCACAGATACGCAGTATTTT.

This chain links TRBV7-6 with TRBJ2-4; D is unresolved. Germline V gene lookup returns CDR1 SGHVS and CDR2 FNYEAQ. The CDR3 is 12 residues long. The V end lost 1 base, the J end lost 9 bases, and 7 bases lay between the germline ends. In DNA form, the CDR3 reads TGTGCCAGCAGCTTAGATGGACGCATTCAGTACTTC. Its translation is CASSLDGRIQYF. Based on the CDR3 plus reference TRBV7-6 and TRBJ2-4, the full variable domain is GAGVSQSPRYKVTKRGQDVALRCDPISGHVSLYWYRQALGQGPEFLTYFNYEAQQDKSGLPNDRFSAERPEGSISTLTIQRTEQRDSAMYRCASSLDGRIQYFGAGTRLSVL.

CDR3 nucleotides: TGTGCCAGCAGCCAAGAGAGCAGGGGCGGCGAGCAGTACTTC. Protein product: CASSQESRGGEQYF. The chain recombines TRBV4-2 with TRBJ2-7; TRBD1 might be the D (6 bases). CDR3 size: 14 residues. Trimming stripped 0 bases from V and 6 bases from J, with 12 bases between. Germline-derived CDR1 and CDR2 are LGHNA and YNFKEQ.

The chain recombines TRBV30 with TRBJ2-2; TRBD1 is a possible D gene (6 bases). Germline V gives CDR1 GTSNPN, CDR2 SVGIG (reference sequence). The CDR3 covers 15 residues. Trimming took off 0 bases at V and 5 bases at J, with 13 bases between the two ends. This chain's CDR3 is CAWSVLTGLTGELFF. In DNA form, the CDR3 reads TGTGCCTGGAGTGTACTTACAGGGCTAACCGGGGAGCTGTTTTTT. Drawing the rest from reference TRBV30 and TRBJ2-2, the complete variable domain is SQTIHQWPATLVQPVGSPLSLECTVEGTSNPNLYWYRQAAGRGLQLLFYSVGIGQISSEVPQNLSASRPQDRQFILSSKKLLLSDSGFYLCAWSVLTGLTGELFFGEGSRLTVL.

The chain is built from TRBV7-9 and TRBJ1-4, with D uncertain. V shed 1 base and J shed 4 bases, with 7 bases lying between them. Germline V gives CDR1 SEHNR, CDR2 FQNEAQ (reference sequence). This CDR3 is built from 14 residues. CDR3 DNA: TGTGCCAGCAGCTTAGACGGGAATAATGAAAAACTGTTTTTT. Translating it yields CASSLDGNNEKLFF. Full variable domain (rest looked up from reference TRBV7-9 and TRBJ1-4): DTGVSQNPRHKITKRGQNVTFRCDPISEHNRLYWYRQTLGQGPEFLTYFQNEAQLEKSRLLSDRFSAERPKGSFSTLEIQRTEQGDSAMYLCASSLDGNNEKLFFGSGTQLSVL.

This clone has more than one count but fewer than ten. The chain combines TRBV10-1 with TRBJ1-1; 7 positions match TRBD1. CDR3 length: 14 amino acids. Germline V lookup: CDR1 WNHNN, CDR2 SYGVQD (reference sequence). V dropped 6 bases and J dropped 2; count of bases not matched to a gene: 6. DNA of the CDR3: TGCGCCAGCAGCCCGGGACAGATCAACACTGAAGCTTTCTTT. It is translated as CASSPGQINTEAFF.

The chain has TRBV29-1 and TRBJ2-7; TRBD2 matches 7 bases. The CDR3 is made up of 12 amino acids. With 4 bases clipped from V and 2 bases from J, the junction kept 2 bases outside the gene matches. CDR1 and CDR2 (germline): SQVTM, ANQGSEA. Here the CDR3 reads CSVGAGTYEQYF. Written as DNA, the CDR3 is TGCAGCGTTGGAGCGGGAACCTACGAGCAGTACTTC.

The gene calls are TRBV28 and TRBJ1-1; D is perhaps TRBD1 (5 bases). Germline V lookup: CDR1 MDHEN, CDR2 SYDVKM. The germline V and J ends were trimmed by 4 bases and 7 bases, with 16 bases remaining between them. The CDR3 runs 14 residues. Written as DNA, the CDR3 is TGTGCCAGCAGTTCGGGACCCCGCCAGGGTGAAGCTTTCTTT. Protein: CASSSGPRQGEAFF.

V is TRBV28 and J is TRBJ1-5; D is unclear. The CDR3 runs 13 residues. The germline V and J ends were trimmed by 11 bases and 0 bases, with 11 bases remaining between them. Germline V gene sequence: CDR1 MDHEN, CDR2 SYDVKM. The CDR3 reads CAARLDSNQPQHF. The CDR3, as DNA: TGTGCCGCAAGACTGGATAGCAATCAGCCCCAGCATTTT.

The chain combines TRBV28 with TRBJ2-1, with 7 nucleotides matching TRBD1. The CDR3 has 17 residues. The J segment lost 5 bases and the V segment lost 3 bases, leaving 13 bases of the junction unmatched. CDR1 MDHEN and CDR2 SYDVKM come from the germline V gene. The CDR3 DNA reads TGTGCCAGCAGTTTCACGGGAACCGGGACAGCCAACAATGAGCAGTTCTTC. The encoded protein is CASSFTGTGTANNEQFF.

The rearrangement links TRBV19 to TRBJ2-2; D not resolved. Germline V lookup: CDR1 LNHDA, CDR2 SQIVND (reference sequence). The V end was cut by 5 bases, the J end by 0 bases, with 10 bases between. CDR3 length: 15 amino acids. The CDR3 DNA sequence: TGTGCCAGTAGTCCAGAAGCATCGAACACCGGGGAGCTGTTTTTT. Its translation is CASSPEASNTGELFF.

V and J are TRBV5-1 and TRBJ2-7; 12 bases align to TRBD2. After removal of 3 bases from V and 2 bases from J, the junction contained 0 bases not matched to a gene. Germline-derived CDR1 and CDR2 are SGHRS and YFSETQ. The CDR3 sequence is 14 residues long. The CDR3 DNA is TGCGCCAGCAGCTGGACTAGCGGGACCTACGAGCAGTACTTC. Its translation is CASSWTSGTYEQYF.

The chain joins TRBV15 to TRBJ2-1; D remains ambiguous. In germline, CDR1 is LNHNV, CDR2 YYDKDF (reference sequence). V dropped 0 bases and J dropped 6 bases, with 12 bases sitting between them. This CDR3 is 15 amino acids long. The CDR3: CATSRDRLPSNEQFF. For the CDR3, the DNA is TGTGCCACCAGCAGAGATCGGCTACCTTCCAATGAGCAGTTCTTC.

J is TRBJ2-3 and V is TRBV11-3, with D possibly being TRBD1 or TRBD2 (5 bases each). Trimming took off 1 base at V and 1 base at J, with 12 bases between the two ends. The CDR3 sequence is 16 residues long. CDR1 SGHNT and CDR2 YENEEA come from the germline V gene. CDR3: CASSLGGVGGTDTQYF. In nucleotides, the CDR3 is TGTGCCAGCAGCTTAGGAGGGGTGGGCGGCACAGATACGCAGTATTTT. The variable domain in full, with the rest retrieved from reference TRBV11-3 and TRBJ2-3, is EAGVVQSPRYKIIEKKQPVAFWCNPISGHNTLYWYLQNLGQGPELLIRYENEEAVDDSQLPKDRFSAERLKGVDSTLKIQPAELGDSAVYLCASSLGGVGGTDTQYFGPGTRLTVL.

This chain connects TRBV18 to TRBJ2-1, with D tentatively TRBD1 or TRBD2 (6 bases each). Trimming took off 3 bases at V and 0 bases at J, with 15 bases between the two ends. Germline V gene sequence: CDR1 KGHSH, CDR2 LQKENI. The CDR3 is made up of 17 amino acids. The CDR3 DNA sequence: TGTGCCAGCTCACCGAGAGGGGGGTTTCTCTCCTACAATGAGCAGTTCTTC. This sequence encodes CASSPRGGFLSYNEQFF.

V gene TRBV6-5 combines with J gene TRBJ2-7; D possibly corresponds to TRBD2 (6 bases). Germline V gives CDR1 MNHEY, CDR2 SVGAGI. Trimming cost V 6 bases and J 1 base, with 10 bases left between them. This CDR3 is built from 13 residues. Here the CDR3 DNA reads TGTGCCAGCAGCCTCCGGGAGTCCTACGAGCAGTACTTC. Its protein is CASSLRESYEQYF.

The chain joins TRBV18 to TRBJ2-1; D is possibly TRBD2 (6 bases). The CDR3 extends over 15 amino acids. Trimming shortened V by 0 bases and J by 6 bases, and 12 bases separated the two germline ends. Germline assignment: CDR1 KGHSH and CDR2 LQKENI. DNA of the CDR3: TGTGCCAGCTCACCACCGAGGGGAGGCCCCAATGAGCAGTTCTTC. It is translated as CASSPPRGGPNEQFF.

V usage is TRBV7-3 and J usage is TRBJ2-2, with TRBD1 as a possible D gene (6 bases). Per the germline V gene, CDR1 is SGHTA and CDR2 is FQGTGA. This CDR3 comprises 15 residues. V lost 6 bases and J lost 1, with 12 bases in between. The DNA of the CDR3 is TGTGCCAGCAGTTTGGGACACTTGAACACCGGGGAGCTGTTTTTT. This encodes CASSLGHLNTGELFF.